This T cell receptor beta chain was sequenced during a study of breast tumors, draining lymph nodes, adjacent tissues listed by TCRdb under 2016. Regarding the complete study: In breast cancer patients, the study compared the TCR beta repertoires of tumor, adjacent nontumor tissue and axillary lymph nodes. In human breast cancer, the study set out to assess how tumor, surrounding tissue and draining lymph node repertoires relate to one another and whether T cells might be exchanged between them. On the study overall, not on this receptor specifically: Tumor T-cell repertoires showed less diversity than lymph node repertoires and more diversity than nontumor tissue repertoires, and tumor T-cell repertoires showed preferential V and J gene usage. In luminal-like breast cancer, tumor and nontumor tissue repertoires resembled each other significantly more than in basal-like breast cancer. Rather than being directly demonstrated, the conclusion that tumor T cells originate in lymph nodes was presented as consistent with a hypothesis. A scenario in which most tumor T cells derive from the lymph node and then expand within tumor tissue was judged to be consistent with the data.

The sample was run on an Illumina HiSeq 2000. Multiplex PCR amplification was used to generate the TCR beta chain libraries. High-throughput sequencing was used to analyze the amplified TCR beta chain products. The public reads were reprocessed in TCRdb via fastp at Q25 and MiXCR, keeping in-frame beta chains. One record per CDR3 amino acid sequence lists the most common genes and DNA. Counted in this sample were approximately 100,000 distinct CDR3 sequences; around 30% of them appeared once. The ten largest make up approximately 5.3% of the sample. CDR1 and CDR2 are read off the germline V gene (reference sequence) as DFQATT and SNEGSKA. There are 12 amino acids in the CDR3, from cysteine to phenylalanine inclusive. The entry retains the CDR3 DNA only, 36 bases that are in frame from base 1. Between the V and J ends, shortened by 7 bases and 1 base respectively, the junction contains 8 bases. Lymph node samples were obtained from the axillary draining lymph nodes of breast cancer patients.

This clonotype occurred many times. Its antigen is currently not known. No much larger clonotype is one base removed from it; base qualities were not supplied. The sequence was collected from a female donor with breast cancer. Some clones in this sample may be carry-over from other donors' samples. Material: axillary lymph node tissue. This receptor chain uses TRBV20-1 and TRBJ2-1; matching of 5 bases hints at TRBD2 as the D gene. The bases are TGCAGTGGTTCGGGGTCCTACAATGAGCAGTTCTTC. Translated, it gives CSGSGSYNEQFF.